This TCR beta chain emerged from a study of beta chain features in type 1 diabetes. Overall study: All samples yielded 100 million to 140 million examined sorted cells.

Expressed TCRB transcripts were sequenced, since all the RNA that had been isolated was reverse transcribed. Only in-frame clones appear in the TCRdb table, and some are missing; sequencing was by immunoSEQ multiplex PCR. The sample contains 150,000 or so clones, under 60% of which appear only once. This clone was observed a handful of times. Its antigen remains unknown. Trimming removed 1 base from V and 0 bases from J, with 10 bases in between. The CDR3 spans 15 residues. Germline assignment: CDR1 SEHNR and CDR2 FQNEAQ (reference sequence). The authors sorted CD4+ naive, central memory, regulatory and stem cell-like memory cells via CD45RO/CCR7/CD25/CD127/CD95/CD27. Study-level results: Moderate yet significant TCRB CDR3 shortening was seen in Type 1 diabetes patients in all four CD4+ subsets. Equally in patients and controls, PCR might preferentially amplify shorter templates.

The chain joins TRBV7-9 to TRBJ2-7; tentatively, D is TRBD1 (5 bases). The receptor comes from a man younger than 35 in good health. The sequencing sample was made of Tregs from blood. CDR3 region: CASSLGQGNSYEQYF. The DNA of the CDR3 is TGTGCCAGCAGCTTAGGTCAGGGCAACTCCTACGAGCAGTACTTC.